This TCR beta chain was profiled in a study of shared clonotypes between healthy human individuals. On the study more broadly: Participating donors consisted of a couple of women and a few men aged 18 to 49. General study findings and limits: Between several donors, naive CD4 clonotypes were shared at a level of around 5.1%.

As concerns this clone: What it binds is not known. Other nucleotide sequences from this sample produce the same CDR3.

Terminally differentiated effector memory CD45RA+ cells were excluded by CCR7 positive selection of CD45RO-negative cells. Measured with immunoSEQ multiplex PCR; TCRdb has only the in-frame clones, and not every one. Found here are millions of clones, about 95% of them singletons; the top ten hold 0.9% to 1.4%. Sequences were obtained from naive CD8+ T cells sorted from blood. This clonotype was obtained from a man between 18 and 29 years old in good health.

The CDR3 bases are TGTGCCAGCAGCTTGGACAGAAGTTACGAGCAGTACTTC. Its translation: CASSLDRSYEQYF. The chain has TRBV7-8 and TRBJ2-7, with D maybe TRBD1 (6 bases). The V end was cut by 3 bases, the J end by 4 bases, with 10 bases between. This CDR3 has 13 residues. Per the germline V gene, CDR1 is SGHVS and CDR2 is FQNEAQ.